Sequencing of this T cell receptor beta chain was carried out in a study of read filtering for tumor transcriptome and immune sequencing (dated by TCRdb to 2020 to 2021). In the study overall: The cohort consisted of about 17 male and 14 female patients, with a mean age of roughly 67 years and an age range of about 45 to 90. Using the same bone marrow samples, the study ran both targeted immune repertoire sequencing and bulk whole-transcriptome sequencing and then compared the TCR repertoires from each method. Per sample, about 4 to 10.27 million TCR-region mapped reads were obtained with IR-seq, compared with only about 80 to 1273 with RNA-seq. After DNase treatment, whole-transcriptome libraries were prepared with the TruSeq RNA Access Library Prep Kit. One of the main goals was to work out a read-filtering strategy for immune repertoire data, in particular whether clonotypes backed by only a single read should be removed. Under revised international staging, about 8 patients fell into R-ISS I, approximately 15 into R-ISS II and 6 or 7 into R-ISS III. Findings and caveats that apply to the study as a whole: Compared with RNA-seq, IR-seq captured clonotypes at much higher depth and more reliably, and a smaller IR-seq throughput was enough to identify most shared clonotypes. Single-read clonotypes made up about 82% of clonotypes but approximately 3.5% of total reads in IR-seq, and around 73% of clonotypes and roughly 45% of reads in RNA-seq. The sorted CD138-negative fraction was not purified T cells but a mixed bone marrow immune population. Removing single-read clonotypes increased the correlation between IR-seq and RNA-seq shared clonotype proportions.

Each patient had bone marrow sampled at the time of active disease. Ficoll-Hypaque density gradient centrifugation was used to isolate bone marrow mononuclear cells. Myeloma plasma cells were removed and CD138-negative cells were obtained by negative selection following labeling with CD138 magnetic microbeads on a MACS separator. Flow cytometry on an Attune NxT with CD138 antibodies was used to check the purity of the isolated cells. TRIzol reagent was used to extract total RNA, which was then quantified with a NanoDrop spectrophotometer. For each patient, the CD138-negative bone marrow sample underwent paired RNA-seq and IR-seq. TCR libraries were constructed from 400 ng RNA using the Immunoverse kit, and molecular barcoded adaptors covering alpha/delta and beta/gamma chains were employed. TCR library preparation used the same RNA that was used for transcriptome sequencing. Sequencing of the TCR libraries was done on an Illumina HiSeq 4000 with 2 x 150 cycles. On the study's bioinformatics: MiXCR aligned TCR reads to human V, D, J and C references and assembled the aligned reads into CDR3 clonotypes, with quality filtering and error correction included. The tcR package in R was used for analysis of clonotype counts and gene usage diversity. Raw mapping reads were checked after the RNA-seq reads had been mapped by STAR aligner version 2.5.3a onto the human GRCh37 genome. IR-seq fastq files were randomly downsampled with Seqtk 1.3 to test the effect of sequencing depth on detected clonotypes. The raw public data were reprocessed by TCRdb itself: fastp quality trimming at Q25, MiXCR clonotype calling, in-frame beta chains only. One record per CDR3 amino acid sequence lists the most common genes and DNA. TCRdb assigned the V and J calls; the authors' analysis was not used. This sample lists tens of thousands of distinct CDR3 sequences; around a fifth were detected once. About a sixth of the sample is taken by the ten largest.

The sample holds many counts of this clonotype. The antigen it recognizes is unknown. No base qualities exist here, and no much larger clone lies one base off it. The clonotype originates from a donor at least 40 years old with multiple myeloma. The source material was a population of CD138-negative cells sorted from bone marrow. The sample's cell subset or site, from its label and the paper: bone marrow mononuclear cells depleted of CD138+ plasma/myeloma cells by negative magnetic selection.

The nucleotide sequence reads as follows: TGTGCCAGCAGTTTAGGGCAGAACTATGGCTACACCTTC. It translates as CASSLGQNYGYTF. The sequence joins TRBV28 to TRBJ1-2; the D gene remains uncertain. The CDR3, from cysteine to phenylalanine, totals 13 residues. Solely the CDR3 DNA is kept, with 39 bases framed from the first base. Trimming costs V 2 bases and J 2 bases, and their ends lie 6 bases apart. The germline V gene provides CDR1 MDHEN and CDR2 SYDVKM.